A selection of T cell receptor beta chains follows, all from one sample in a study of blood T cell repertoires in COVID-19. Assay: immunoSEQ multiplex PCR; the TCRdb copy retains only in-frame clones and omits some. Found here are around 290,000 clones, about 93% of them singletons; the top ten hold around 1.1%. Sequenced sample: PBMCs or T cells enriched from blood (not recorded which). Receptors were obtained from a woman aged 25 to 39 who had recovered from COVID-19. The conserved cysteine and the conserved F or W are not part of the CDR3 here.

v_call cdr3_aa
TRBV18 ASSPGQGETQY
TRBV28 ASSLAGGIYNEQF
TRBV5-5 ASSSEQGLQETQY
TRBV30 AWRSSGFSYEQY
TRBV19 ASSPEDRGGYGYT
TRBV9 ASSMLDSTGELF
TRBV9 ASSPGQGATSNQPQH
TRBV2 ASRTSGNYEQY
TRBV5-1 ASSIRTSGRVGVETQY
TRBV3-1/TRBV3-2 ASSQGPGLSGNTIY
TRBV30 AWGASGANVLT
TRBV9 ASSRDRGNTGELF
TRBV5-1 ASSLMSGRLDEQF
TRBV30 AWRGSPYNEQF
TRBV28 ASSLDNSNQPQH
TRBV7-2 ASSNRGFRGRGAGELF
TRBV19 ASSIGRGESYEQY
TRBV2 ASSGQRFENEQY
TRBV5-4 ASSLEFLAASYEQY
TRBV28 ASSFGGSGNEKLF
TRBV7-2 ASSFNSGRDNQPQH
TRBV7-3 ASSAQRDTEAF
TRBV30 AGGQGDEQY
TRBV6-5 ASSYSRGFSYEQY
TRBV7-9 ASSSPPGTAHYGYT
TRBV11-2 ASSSQGHNEKLF
TRBV28 ASSQTAGGTHEKLF
TRBV4-2 ASSQGLKSGAYQPQH
TRBV6-4 ASSTGSNYGYT
TRBV5-5 ASSWGTGGMGETQY
TRBV2 ASRAGTGQETQY
TRBV6-1 ASSEVKGTLAGSRSSYNEQF
TRBV28 ASTLRQGPNSPLH
TRBV6-5 ASSPAERVYEQY
TRBV11-2 ASSPRQGWTRETQY
TRBV6-5 ASSTSGSRTGELF
TRBV27 ASRQGAYEQY
TRBV7-2 ASSIGRMNTEAF
TRBV21-1 ASSIGQDHTGANVLT
TRBV6-4 ASSASGSDTGELF
TRBV6-5 ASTYSGANVLT
TRBV5-4 ASSTDRDQPQH
TRBV7-2 ASSPRGRAIIDNEQF
TRBV12-3/TRBV12-4 ASSLGAGYT
TRBV6-2/TRBV6-3 ASSYSSQKRDTGELF
TRBV23-1 ASSQYAGPRNTIY
TRBV4-1 ASSQDTGGVNQPQH
TRBV10-3 AISDSGTGNEKLF